This TCR beta chain was retrieved from a study of naive and memory T cell subsets. Germline V lookup: CDR1 MGHRA, CDR2 YSYEKL. The CDR3 contains 15 residues. The ends lost 0 bases at V and 3 bases at J; junction bases unmatched: 3. As for this clonotype: Its antigen is undetermined.

Alpha and beta constant region primers primed reverse transcription for blood and skin samples. The SP2 primer and nested alpha and beta constant region primers amplified ligated cDNA in four rounds. Via MiXCR, TCRdb re-called the UMI-ligation and nested PCR reads, giving one row per CDR3 protein. There are fewer than 20,000 distinct CDR3 sequences in the sample; about a tenth occur only once, and nearly 7% lies in the top ten. Study results and caveats: Far more TCRs reportedly came from tuberculin skin test site biopsies. The RNA method is potentially sensitive to activation and differentiation changes.

Treatment noted: skin biopsy from PPD injection site in Mantoux-positive individual. Unsorted total RNA, about 1 to 1000 ng, was DNase treated before reverse transcription. An oligonucleotide containing a UMI was ligated to the 3' end of TCR cDNA. Sequencing was performed on skin, taken from a tuberculin skin test site. V gene TRBV4-1 combines with J gene TRBJ2-7; 9 bases are shared with TRBD1. The origin of this receptor is an adult in good health. The CDR3 is CASSQEGQGYYEQYF. The CDR3, as DNA: TGCGCCAGCAGCCAAGAAGGACAGGGGTACTACGAGCAGTACTTC.